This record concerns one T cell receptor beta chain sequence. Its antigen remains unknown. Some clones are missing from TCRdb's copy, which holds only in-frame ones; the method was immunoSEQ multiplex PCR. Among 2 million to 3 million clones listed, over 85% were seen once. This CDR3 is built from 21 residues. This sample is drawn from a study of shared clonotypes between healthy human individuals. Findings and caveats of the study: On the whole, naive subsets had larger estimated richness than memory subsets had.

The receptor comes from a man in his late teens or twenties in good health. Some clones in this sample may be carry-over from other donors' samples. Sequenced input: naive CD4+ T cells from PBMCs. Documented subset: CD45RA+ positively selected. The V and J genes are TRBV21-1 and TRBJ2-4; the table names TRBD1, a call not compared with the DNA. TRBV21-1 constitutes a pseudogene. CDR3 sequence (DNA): TGTGCCAGCAGCAAAGAGCCCCGGACAGACCTAAGGGGGATAGCCAAAAACATTCAGTACTTC. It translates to CASSKEPRTDLRGIAKNIQYF.